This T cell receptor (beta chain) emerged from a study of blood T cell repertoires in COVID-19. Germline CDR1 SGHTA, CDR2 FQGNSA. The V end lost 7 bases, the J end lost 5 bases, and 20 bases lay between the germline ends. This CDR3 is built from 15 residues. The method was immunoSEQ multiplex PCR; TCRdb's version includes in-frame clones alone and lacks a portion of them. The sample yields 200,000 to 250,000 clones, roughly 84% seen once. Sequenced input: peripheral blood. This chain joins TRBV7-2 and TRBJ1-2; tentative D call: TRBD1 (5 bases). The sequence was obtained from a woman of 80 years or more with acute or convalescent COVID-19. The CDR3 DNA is TGTGCCAGCACCCTCACGACGGGGGGAGGATATGGCTACACCTTC. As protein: CASTLTTGGGYGYTF.